These T cell receptor beta chains were read from a single sample in a study of vaccination and CD4 T cells after COVID-19. These receptors lack a known antigen. MiXCR was run by TCRdb on the PCR reads, yielding one entry per CDR3 protein. The sample has about 21,000 distinct CDR3 sequences; about 40% are singletons. The sample in question was CD4+ T cells from blood, cultured in vitro, obtained before SARS-CoV-2 vaccination. These receptors all stem from a human donor who had recovered from COVID-19. CDR3s leave out the opening cysteine and the closing phenylalanine or tryptophan. The order of the fields is V gene, clone size, J gene, CDR3 protein. The size entry is marked missing in some rows and otherwise reads once, few, many or a size class.

V: TRBV10-3; size: .; J: TRBJ2-2; CDR3: AISDRGGNTGELF
V: TRBV11-3; size: .; J: TRBJ1-1; CDR3: ASSLDWTGGGTEAF
V: TRBV4-1; size: .; J: TRBJ2-3; CDR3: ASSIQGLGTDTQY
V: TRBV7-9; size: .; J: TRBJ1-5; CDR3: ASSSSGISNQPQH
V: TRBV24-1; size: .; J: TRBJ2-5; CDR3: ATSEAPGETQY
V: TRBV29-1; size: few; J: TRBJ2-6; CDR3: SVGTGSSGANVLT
V: TRBV12-3/TRBV12-4; size: .; J: TRBJ1-6; CDR3: ASSLDYNSPLH
V: TRBV4-2; size: few; J: TRBJ1-1; CDR3: ASSRGLMGTEAF
V: TRBV25-1; size: .; J: TRBJ1-1; CDR3: ASSDHRTGGTEAF
V: TRBV7-2; size: few; J: TRBJ1-2; CDR3: ASSWGAGAGYGYT
V: TRBV5-6; size: few; J: TRBJ1-6; CDR3: ASSVGTREGRSTAPLH
V: TRBV11-3; size: .; J: TRBJ2-3; CDR3: ASSLDQGVSSTDTQY
V: TRBV7-3; size: .; J: TRBJ2-3; CDR3: ASSPAGSRTDTQY
V: TRBV10-2; size: .; J: TRBJ1-1; CDR3: ASSEVGRTEAF
V: TRBV5-1; size: few; J: TRBJ1-2; CDR3: ASSLEAGDGYT
V: TRBV6-5; size: .; J: TRBJ1-1; CDR3: ASSSQGGNTEAF
V: TRBV6-5; size: few; J: TRBJ2-1; CDR3: ASSYSNRGPYNEQF
V: TRBV7-8; size: .; J: TRBJ1-5; CDR3: ASSRTGPSNQPQH
V: TRBV7-2; size: few; J: TRBJ2-5; CDR3: ASSPNPRRVQETQY
V: TRBV20-1; size: few; J: TRBJ2-7; CDR3: SANSGTSGAYEQY
V: TRBV19; size: .; J: TRBJ1-5; CDR3: ASSPQGWGNQPQH
V: TRBV11-3; size: .; J: TRBJ1-1; CDR3: ASSGRTGGWDTEAF
V: TRBV20-1; size: .; J: TRBJ2-5; CDR3: SAELTSSETQY
V: TRBV20-1; size: few; J: TRBJ1-5; CDR3: SAEGRYSNQPQH
V: TRBV9; size: few; J: .; CDR3: ASSATGVDEQY
V: TRBV5-4; size: .; J: TRBJ1-1; CDR3: ASSLYAGQGVEAF
V: TRBV30; size: .; J: TRBJ2-5; CDR3: AWSRASGGETQY
V: TRBV11-3; size: few; J: TRBJ2-6; CDR3: ASSTQGSGANVLT
V: TRBV4-3; size: .; J: TRBJ2-1; CDR3: ASSQDGRLAGEQF
V: TRBV19; size: .; J: TRBJ1-2; CDR3: ASQPGQGADYGYT
V: TRBV5-1; size: .; J: TRBJ1-5; CDR3: ASSLGGVSNQPQH
V: TRBV6-2/TRBV6-3; size: .; J: TRBJ1-1; CDR3: ASSYRGLNTEAF
V: TRBV20-1; size: few; J: TRBJ2-7; CDR3: SASTGRSSYEQY
V: TRBV7-3; size: .; J: TRBJ1-1; CDR3: ASSALPPALNTEAF
V: TRBV7-8; size: .; J: TRBJ2-7; CDR3: ASSLVTGTGTNSYEQY
V: TRBV6-1; size: few; J: TRBJ1-3; CDR3: ASSRPGQGGTGNTIY
V: TRBV10-3; size: .; J: TRBJ2-5; CDR3: AISVASGVETQY
V: TRBV4-3; size: .; J: TRBJ2-2; CDR3: ASSQGRTGGNTGELF
V: TRBV19; size: .; J: TRBJ1-1; CDR3: ASRLQGKNTEAF
V: TRBV14; size: once; J: TRBJ1-2; CDR3: ASSQDSVYGYT
V: TRBV7-5; size: .; J: TRBJ1-1; CDR3: ISVPEASSGAVFRGVSTAF
V: TRBV5-1; size: .; J: TRBJ2-3; CDR3: ASSATVGTDTQY
V: TRBV20-1; size: .; J: TRBJ1-5; CDR3: SASLGVNQPQH
V: TRBV27; size: .; J: TRBJ1-6; CDR3: ASSRKFDRELNNSPLH
V: TRBV6-5; size: .; J: TRBJ2-2; CDR3: ASSYGRGVNTGELF
V: TRBV30; size: once; J: TRBJ2-7; CDR3: AWSGSGTGVPKQY
V: TRBV6-1; size: .; J: TRBJ1-2; CDR3: ASSDHFRDYYGYT
V: TRBV10-2; size: few; J: TRBJ1-2; CDR3: ATFPGTGGGYT
V: TRBV29-1; size: .; J: TRBJ1-3; CDR3: SVNAGNTIY
V: TRBV7-2; size: .; J: TRBJ2-2; CDR3: ASSRGSRNTGELF
V: TRBV7-2; size: .; J: TRBJ1-2; CDR3: ASSLSPSYYGYT
V: TRBV19; size: .; J: TRBJ2-1; CDR3: ASKLNDEQF
V: TRBV20-1; size: .; J: TRBJ2-5; CDR3: SASPSGDEETQY